This T cell receptor beta chain was obtained from a study of metastatic and nonmetastatic thyroid tumors. Study details: Malignant thyroid and benign thyroid patients provided blood and tumor or nodule tissue whose repertoires were compared. General observations from the study: According to reports, the diversity of TCR beta was significantly higher in malignant thyroid tumors than in benign nodules, and this held in both blood and tumor samples.

The germline V gene has CDR1 DFQATT and CDR2 SNEGSKA (reference sequence). The CDR3 extends over 16 amino acids. V lost 5 bases, J lost 0 bases, and 17 bases lay in between. No treatment of any kind had been given to any patient before thyroid surgery. This clone was observed a handful of times. The antigen is undetermined. Authors' data handling: In papillary thyroid cancer, a distant-metastasis classifier was built using CDR3 differences across clinicopathological groups. Using MiXCR, TCRdb re-called clones from the PCR reads. The V and J calls were determined by TCRdb, not by the authors. The repertoire holds around 6,100 clones, with approximately 30% as singletons.

This chain links TRBV20-1 with TRBJ1-5; D remains unclear. The source material was adjacent normal tissue. The TCR comes from a female donor with papillary thyroid cancer or a benign thyroid nodule (not recorded which). Some clones in this sample may be carry-over from other donors' samples. CDR3 bases: TGCAGTGCTTCAATACCAGAGATTTATAGCAATCAGCCCCAGCATTTT. This encodes CSASIPEIYSNQPQHF.